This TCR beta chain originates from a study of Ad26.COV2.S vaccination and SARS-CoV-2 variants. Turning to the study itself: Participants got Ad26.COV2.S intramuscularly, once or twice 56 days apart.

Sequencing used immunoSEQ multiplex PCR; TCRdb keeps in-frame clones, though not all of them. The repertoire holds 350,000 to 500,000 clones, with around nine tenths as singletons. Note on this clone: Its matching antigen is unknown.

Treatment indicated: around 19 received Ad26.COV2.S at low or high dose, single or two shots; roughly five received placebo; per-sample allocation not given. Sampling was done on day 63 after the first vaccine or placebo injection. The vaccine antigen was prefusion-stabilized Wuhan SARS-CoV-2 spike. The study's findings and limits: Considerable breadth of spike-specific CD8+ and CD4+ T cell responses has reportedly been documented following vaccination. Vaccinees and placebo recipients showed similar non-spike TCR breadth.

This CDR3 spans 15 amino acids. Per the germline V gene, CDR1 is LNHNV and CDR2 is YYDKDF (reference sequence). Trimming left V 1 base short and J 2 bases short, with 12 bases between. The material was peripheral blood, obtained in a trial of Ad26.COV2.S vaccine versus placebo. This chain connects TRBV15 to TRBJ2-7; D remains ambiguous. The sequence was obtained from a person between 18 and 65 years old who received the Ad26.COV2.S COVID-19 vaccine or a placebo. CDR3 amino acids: CATSRAKDVTYEQYF. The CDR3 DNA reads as TGTGCCACCAGCAGAGCAAAGGACGTTACCTACGAGCAGTACTTC.